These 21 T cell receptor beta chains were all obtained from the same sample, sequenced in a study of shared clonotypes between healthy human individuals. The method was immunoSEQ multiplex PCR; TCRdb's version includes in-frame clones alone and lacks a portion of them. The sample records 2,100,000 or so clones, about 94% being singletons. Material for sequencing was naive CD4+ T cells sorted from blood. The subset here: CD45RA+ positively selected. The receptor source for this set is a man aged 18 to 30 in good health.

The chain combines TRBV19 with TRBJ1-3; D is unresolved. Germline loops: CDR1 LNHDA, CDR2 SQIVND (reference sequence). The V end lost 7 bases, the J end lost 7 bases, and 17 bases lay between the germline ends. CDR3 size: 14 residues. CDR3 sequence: CASTIGLEFNTIYF. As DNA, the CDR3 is TGTGCCAGTACCATAGGGCTCGAGTTCAACACCATATATTTT.

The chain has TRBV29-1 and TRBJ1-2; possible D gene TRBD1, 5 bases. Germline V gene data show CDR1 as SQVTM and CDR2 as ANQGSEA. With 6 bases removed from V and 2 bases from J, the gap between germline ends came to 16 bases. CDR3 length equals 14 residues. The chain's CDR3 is CSVARQPSNYGYTF. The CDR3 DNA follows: TGCAGCGTGGCCAGACAGCCCTCCAACTATGGCTACACCTTC. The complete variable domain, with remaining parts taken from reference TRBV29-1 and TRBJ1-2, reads SAVISQKPSRDICQRGTSLTIQCQVDSQVTMMFWYRQQPGQSLTLIATANQGSEATYESGFVIDKFPISRPNLTFSTLTVSNMSPEDSSIYLCSVARQPSNYGYTFGSGTRLTVV.

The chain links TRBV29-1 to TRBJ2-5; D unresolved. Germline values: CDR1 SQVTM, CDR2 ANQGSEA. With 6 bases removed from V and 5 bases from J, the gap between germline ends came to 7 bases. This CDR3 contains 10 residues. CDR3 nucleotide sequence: TGCAGCGTCCTGACGGAGACCCAGTACTTC. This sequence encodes CSVLTETQYF.

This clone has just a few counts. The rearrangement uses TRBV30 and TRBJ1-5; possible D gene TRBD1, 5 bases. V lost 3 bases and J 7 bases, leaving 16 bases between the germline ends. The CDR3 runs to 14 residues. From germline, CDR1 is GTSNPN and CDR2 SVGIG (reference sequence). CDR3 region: CAWSEGAGRQPQHF. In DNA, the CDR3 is TGTGCCTGGAGCGAAGGGGCAGGGAGGCAGCCCCAGCATTTT.

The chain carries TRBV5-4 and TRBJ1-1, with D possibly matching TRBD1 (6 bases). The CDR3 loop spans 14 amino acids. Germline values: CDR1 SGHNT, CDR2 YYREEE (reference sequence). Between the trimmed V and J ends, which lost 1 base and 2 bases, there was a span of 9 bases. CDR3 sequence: CASSLSGANTEAFF. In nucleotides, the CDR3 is TGTGCCAGCAGCTTGTCAGGGGCTAACACTGAAGCTTTCTTT.

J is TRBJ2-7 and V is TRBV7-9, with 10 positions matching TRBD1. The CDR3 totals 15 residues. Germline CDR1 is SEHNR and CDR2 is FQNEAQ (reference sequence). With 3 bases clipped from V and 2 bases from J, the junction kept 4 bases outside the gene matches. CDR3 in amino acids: CASSFGQGVTYEQYF. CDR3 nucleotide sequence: TGTGCCAGCAGCTTTGGACAGGGGGTAACCTACGAGCAGTACTTC.

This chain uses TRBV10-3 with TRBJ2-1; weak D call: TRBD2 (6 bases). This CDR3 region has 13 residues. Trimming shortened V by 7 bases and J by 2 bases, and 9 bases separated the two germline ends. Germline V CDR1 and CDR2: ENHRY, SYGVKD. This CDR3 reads CAITRETYNEQFF. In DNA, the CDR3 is TGTGCCATCACTCGGGAGACCTACAATGAGCAGTTCTTC.

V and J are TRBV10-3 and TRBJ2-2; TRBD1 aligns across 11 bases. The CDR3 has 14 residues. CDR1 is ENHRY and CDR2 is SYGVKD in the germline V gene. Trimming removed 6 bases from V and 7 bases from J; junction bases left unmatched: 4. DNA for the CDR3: TGTGCCATCAGCCGGACAGGGGGCAACGGGGAGCTGTTTTTT. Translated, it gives CAISRTGGNGELFF.

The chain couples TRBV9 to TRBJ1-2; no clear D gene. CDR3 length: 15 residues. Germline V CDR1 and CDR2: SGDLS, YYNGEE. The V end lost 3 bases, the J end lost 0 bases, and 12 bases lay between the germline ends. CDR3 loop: CASSAHQDPNYGYTF. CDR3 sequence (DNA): TGTGCCAGCAGCGCACACCAGGACCCTAACTATGGCTACACCTTC.

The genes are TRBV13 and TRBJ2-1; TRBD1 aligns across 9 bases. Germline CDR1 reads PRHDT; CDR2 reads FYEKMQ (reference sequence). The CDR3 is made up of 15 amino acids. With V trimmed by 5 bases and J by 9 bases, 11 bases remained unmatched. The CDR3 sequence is CASSLRDRAYGEQFF. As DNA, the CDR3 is TGTGCCAGCAGCCTCCGGGACAGGGCCTATGGTGAGCAGTTCTTC.

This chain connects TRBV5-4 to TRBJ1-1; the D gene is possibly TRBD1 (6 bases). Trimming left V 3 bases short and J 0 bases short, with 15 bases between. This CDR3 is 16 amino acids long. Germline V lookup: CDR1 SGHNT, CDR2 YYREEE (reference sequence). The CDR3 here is CASSSSAGQMNTEAFF. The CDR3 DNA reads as TGTGCCAGCAGCTCAAGTGCCGGACAGATGAACACTGAAGCTTTCTTT.

CDR3 in amino acids: CAISAGGELFF. DNA for the CDR3: TGTGCCATCTCAGCCGGCGGGGAGCTGTTTTTT. The V gene is TRBV10-3, the J gene TRBJ2-2; the D is unclear. V lost 8 bases and J 7 bases, leaving 8 bases between the germline ends. Germline V CDR1 and CDR2: ENHRY, SYGVKD. The CDR3 has 11 amino acids.

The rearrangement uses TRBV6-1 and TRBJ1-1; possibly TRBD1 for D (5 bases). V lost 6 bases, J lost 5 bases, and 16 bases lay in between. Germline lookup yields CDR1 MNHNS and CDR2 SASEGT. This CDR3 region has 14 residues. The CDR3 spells CASRAGPGSTEAFF. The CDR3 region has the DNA TGTGCCAGCAGGGCAGGGCCGGGTTCGACTGAAGCTTTCTTT.

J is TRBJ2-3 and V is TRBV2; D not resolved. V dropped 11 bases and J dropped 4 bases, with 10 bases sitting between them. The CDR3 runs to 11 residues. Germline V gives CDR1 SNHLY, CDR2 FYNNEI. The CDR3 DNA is TGTGCCGGTCAGGAAGCAGATACGCAGTATTTT. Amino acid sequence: CAGQEADTQYF.

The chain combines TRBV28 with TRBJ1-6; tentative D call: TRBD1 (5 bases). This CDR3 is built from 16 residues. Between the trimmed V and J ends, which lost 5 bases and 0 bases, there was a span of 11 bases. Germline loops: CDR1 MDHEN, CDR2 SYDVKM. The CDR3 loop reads CASSNSGSSYNSPLHF. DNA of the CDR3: TGTGCCAGCAGTAATTCAGGGAGCTCCTATAATTCACCCCTCCACTTT.

CDR3 sequence (DNA): TGTGCCAGCAGTGAACGGGCCTCGGCCGGGGAGCTGTTTTTT. Translated: CASSERASAGELFF. The J gene is TRBJ2-2, the V gene TRBV2; unclear D gene. The CDR3 is 14 amino acids. Germline V gives CDR1 SNHLY, CDR2 FYNNEI. V was cut by 2 bases and J by 6 bases, with 10 bases left in between.

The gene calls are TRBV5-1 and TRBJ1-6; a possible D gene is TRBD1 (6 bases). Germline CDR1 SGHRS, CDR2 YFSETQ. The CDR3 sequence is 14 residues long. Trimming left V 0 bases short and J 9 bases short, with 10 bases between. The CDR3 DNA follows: TGCGCCAGCAGCTTGGGACAGGACGCTTCACCCCTCCACTTT. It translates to CASSLGQDASPLHF.

DNA for the CDR3: TGTGCCAGCAGTCCCATCTACGGAAAACACGAGCAGTACTTC. The encoded protein is CASSPIYGKHEQYF. The chain has TRBV6-1 and TRBJ2-7; D is uncertain. The V and J ends lost 5 bases and 5 bases respectively, with 16 bases between them. Germline-derived CDR1 and CDR2 are MNHNS and SASEGT. This CDR3 has 14 residues.

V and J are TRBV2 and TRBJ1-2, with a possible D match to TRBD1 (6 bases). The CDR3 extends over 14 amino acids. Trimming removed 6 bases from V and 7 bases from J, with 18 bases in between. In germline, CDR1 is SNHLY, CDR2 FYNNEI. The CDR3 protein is CASRQGGAFGGYTF. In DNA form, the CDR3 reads TGTGCCAGCAGACAAGGGGGGGCTTTCGGTGGCTACACCTTC.

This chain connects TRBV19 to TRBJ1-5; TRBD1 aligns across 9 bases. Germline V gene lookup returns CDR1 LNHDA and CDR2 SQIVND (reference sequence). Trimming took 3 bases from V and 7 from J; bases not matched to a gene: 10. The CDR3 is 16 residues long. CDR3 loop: CASSIGTGRDGQPQHF. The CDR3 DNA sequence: TGTGCCAGTAGTATTGGGACAGGGAGAGACGGCCAGCCCCAGCATTTT.

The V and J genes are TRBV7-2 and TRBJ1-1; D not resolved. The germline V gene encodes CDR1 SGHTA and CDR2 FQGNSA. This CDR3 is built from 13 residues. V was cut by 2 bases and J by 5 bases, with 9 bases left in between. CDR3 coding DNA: TGTGCCAGCAGCTTATTGCAAGCAACTGAAGCTTTCTTT. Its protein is CASSLLQATEAFF. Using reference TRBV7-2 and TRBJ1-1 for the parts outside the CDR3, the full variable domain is GAGVSQSPSNKVTEKGKDVELRCDPISGHTALYWYRQSLGQGLEFLIYFQGNSAPDKSGLPSDRFSAERTGGSVSTLTIQRTQQEDSAVYLCASSLLQATEAFFGQGTRLTVV.